These T cell receptor beta chains were read from a single sample in a study of shared clonotypes between healthy human individuals. Some clones are missing from TCRdb's copy, which holds only in-frame ones; the method was immunoSEQ multiplex PCR. Among some 2.3 million clones listed, over 85% were seen once. Source material: naive CD4+ T cells from PBMCs. These receptors came from a man aged 18 to 29 in good health. Some clones in this sample may be carry-over from other donors' samples. The CDR3 runs from the conserved cysteine through the conserved F or W. A D gene is named only where the DNA matches it firmly. Size is stated for part of the rows, as once, few or many counts, or as a class when the clone is expanded.

>TRBJ1-5|TRBV28|TRBD1|once
TGTGCCAGCCTTCGGGACAGGGGGATTTTTTATAGCAATCAGCCCCAGCATTTT
CASLRDRGIFYSNQPQHF
>TRBJ2-7|TRBV5-1|TRBD1|NA
TGCGCCAGCAGTATTGGGACAGGGGGCTACGAGCAGTACTTC
CASSIGTGGYEQYF
>TRBJ2-5|TRBV19|NA|NA
TGTGCCAGTAGTATACGGCAGAGGCAAGAGACCCAGTACTTC
CASSIRQRQETQYF
>TRBJ1-2|TRBV5-4|NA|NA
TGTGCCAGCAGCAACGAGGACAGCTATGGCTACACCTTC
CASSNEDSYGYTF
>TRBJ2-3|TRBV5-1|NA|NA
TGCGCCAGCAGAGACTTACCTAGCACAGATACGCAGTATTTT
CASRDLPSTDTQYF
>TRBJ2-7|TRBV5-1|TRBD1|NA
TGCGCCAGCAGCTTGGAGGGGGCAGGCGAGCAGTACTTC
CASSLEGAGEQYF
>TRBJ1-5|TRBV28|NA|NA
TGTGCCAGCAGCCCTGGACAGAAGCTTTATAGCAATCAGCCCCAGCATTTT
CASSPGQKLYSNQPQHF
>TRBJ1-4|TRBV6-6|NA|few
TGTGCCAGCAGTTACCTTTACTCGTCCCGGGTGTTTTTT
CASSYLYSSRVFF
>TRBJ1-4|TRBV6-1|TRBD1|NA
TGTGCCAGCAGTCGACAGGGGGCGGGTAATGAAAAACTGTTTTTT
CASSRQGAGNEKLFF
>TRBJ1-2|TRBV5-1|TRBD1|NA
TGCGCCAGCAGCGTGACAGGGGACTATGGCTACACCTTC
CASSVTGDYGYTF
>TRBJ2-7|TRBV7-9|NA|NA
TGTGCCAGCAGCCAAGCCGGGACTTCGAACGAGCAGTACTTC
CASSQAGTSNEQYF
>TRBJ2-1|TRBV5-1|TRBD1|once
TGCGCCAGCAGCCCGGACAGGGTTCTGAATGAGCAGTTCTTC
CASSPDRVLNEQFF
>TRBJ2-5|TRBV7-8|TRBD1|NA
TGTGCCAGCAGCTTTTCTCCTACAGGGGTTTGGGAGACCCAGTACTTC
CASSFSPTGVWETQYF
>TRBJ1-1|TRBV5-1|NA|NA
TGCGCCAGCAGCTTGACAGGAGGGCAGGGAACTGAAGCTTTCTTT
CASSLTGGQGTEAFF
>TRBJ2-7|TRBV29-1|NA|NA
TGCAGCGTCGCACACAATCCGGGACGGGCCTACGAGCAGTACTTC
CSVAHNPGRAYEQYF
>TRBJ2-3|TRBV9|TRBD2|NA
TGTGCCAGCAGCGTAGCTCGACTAGCAGGAGATACGCAGTATTTT
CASSVARLAGDTQYF
>TRBJ2-2|TRBV7-3|TRBD2|once
TGTGCCAGCAGCTTAACGGGAGGGCCGGGCACCGGGGAGCTGTTTTTT
CASSLTGGPGTGELFF
>TRBJ2-1|TRBV21-1|NA|NA
TGTGCCAGCAGCAAAATAAGGGACAGGCCTGAGCAGTTCTTC
CASSKIRDRPEQFF
>TRBJ1-1|TRBV19|NA|NA
TGTGCCAGTAGTATAGCCCGGACCCCCGACACTGAAGCTTTCTTT
CASSIARTPDTEAFF
>TRBJ2-7|TRBV28|TRBD2|NA
TGTGCCAGCGCTAGCGGGAGTTGGCACGAGCAGTACTTC
CASASGSWHEQYF
>TRBJ2-7|TRBV2|TRBD1|NA
TGTGCCAGCAGTGCCCCAAGGGCCAGGGGGCAAAGGTACGAGCAGTACTTC
CASSAPRARGQRYEQYF
>TRBJ1-2|TRBV2|NA|once
TGTGCCAGCAGAGGGACAAGTTCTTGGTATGGCTACACCTTC
CASRGTSSWYGYTF
>TRBJ2-1|TRBV28|NA|NA
TGTGCCAGCACGTTCGGGGGTAATGAGCAGTTCTTC
CASTFGGNEQFF
>TRBJ2-1|TRBV7-3|NA|NA
TGTGCCAGCAGCGGGGGCCTCTCATCCTACAATGAGCAGTTCTTC
CASSGGLSSYNEQFF
>TRBJ2-7|TRBV9|NA|NA
TGTGCCAGCAGCCCCGACTCCGAGTCGATCTACGAGCAGTACTTC
CASSPDSESIYEQYF
>TRBJ1-2|TRBV28|NA|NA
TGTGCCAGCAGCCCAACCCTGGACCAAAGAGCTAACTATGGCTACACCTTC
CASSPTLDQRANYGYTF
>TRBJ1-3|TRBV13|NA|NA
TGTGCCAGCAGCTTATTGGGGAAGGGGTCTGGAAACACCATATATTTT
CASSLLGKGSGNTIYF
>TRBJ1-4|TRBV28|NA|NA
TGTGCCAGCACCGACAACAGGAATAATGAAAAACTGTTTTTT
CASTDNRNNEKLFF
>TRBJ2-7|TRBV6-1|NA|NA
TGTGCCAGCAGTGAGAGCACCCTGTACGAGCAGTACTTC
CASSESTLYEQYF
>TRBJ1-5|TRBV28|TRBD1|once
TGTGCCAGCATTAAATCGACAGGGCGTCAGCCCCAGCATTTT
CASIKSTGRQPQHF
>TRBJ2-1|TRBV5-1|TRBD2|NA
TGCGCCAGCAGCTTTCTAAGCGGGAGCAATAAGGATGAGCAGTTCTTC
CASSFLSGSNKDEQFF
>TRBJ1-5|TRBV27|TRBD1|NA
TGTGCCAGCAGACTAAGGACAGGGGGGAATCAGCCCCAGCATTTT
CASRLRTGGNQPQHF
>TRBJ1-6|TRBV28|TRBD1|NA
TGTGCCAGCAGAGGACAGGAGAGGGTGCATAATTCACCCCTCCACTTT
CASRGQERVHNSPLHF
>TRBJ1-4|TRBV6-5|NA|NA
TGTGCCAGCAGTAACATCGGGCTGGGAGAAAAACTGTTTTTT
CASSNIGLGEKLFF
>TRBJ2-2|TRBV6-4|NA|NA
TGTGCCAGCAGTGAACTAGAGACCGGGGAGCTGTTTTTT
CASSELETGELFF
>TRBJ2-7|TRBV19|TRBD2|NA
TGTGCCAGTAGTACCCAACTAGCGGGAGGGACCTACGAGCAGTACTTC
CASSTQLAGGTYEQYF
>TRBJ1-2|TRBV28|NA|NA
TGTGCCAGCAGTCGCTGGGACGGCTACTATGGCTTCACCTTC
CASSRWDGYYGFTF
>TRBJ1-5|TRBV27|NA|NA
TGTGCCAGCAGCCCTGGGTCCAGGGGAGATTTCGGGCAGCCCCAGCATTTT
CASSPGSRGDFGQPQHF
>TRBJ2-1|TRBV11-2|NA|NA
TGTGCCAGCAGCTTAGATTCTCTGATCGATGAGCAGTTCTTC
CASSLDSLIDEQFF
>TRBJ2-3|TRBV6-1|NA|NA
TGTGCCAGCAGTGTTCGAGGCACAGATACGCAGTATTTT
CASSVRGTDTQYF
>TRBJ2-7|TRBV2|TRBD2|NA
TGTGCCAGCAGTGAAGCGACGGGACTAGCTGGATACGAGCAGTACTTC
CASSEATGLAGYEQYF
>TRBJ1-3|TRBV7-9|NA|NA
TGTGCCAGCAGCTTAAAAAAGGGTGAGGGACCGAGCTCTGGAAACACCATATATTTT
CASSLKKGEGPSSGNTIYF
>TRBJ2-7|TRBV28|NA|NA
TGTGCCAGCAGTATCGGGACGGTGGTCTACGAGCAGTACTTC
CASSIGTVVYEQYF
>TRBJ2-1|TRBV7-2|TRBD2|NA
TGTGCCAGCAGCCATCCTTTAGCGGGAGGGGACTCCTACAATGAGCAGTTCTTC
CASSHPLAGGDSYNEQFF
>TRBJ1-1|TRBV5-4|NA|once
TGTGCCAGCAGCCCCGACAGGTTTAACACTGAAGCTTTCTTT
CASSPDRFNTEAFF
>TRBJ2-1|TRBV15|NA|NA
TGTGCCACCAGCAGCCCAGGGGGTTTAGCGGGACAGGGCTCCCTGAGCTCCTACAATGAGCAGTTCTTC
CATSSPGGLAGQGSLSSYNEQFF
>TRBJ2-1|TRBV11-2|TRBD2|NA
TGTGCCAGCAGCCGAGCGGGAACCTACAATGAGCAGTTCTTC
CASSRAGTYNEQFF